The T cell receptor (beta chain) under discussion was sequenced for a study of T cells in Graves' hyperthyroidism and ophthalmopathy. RNA transcripts provided the source from which TCR beta CDR3 regions were amplified. The TCR CDR3 first-round RT-PCR relied on the HTBI primer set. Each CDR3 protein gets one entry after TCRdb re-called the multiplex PCR reads with MiXCR. This sample has some 740,000 distinct CDR3 sequences, with 11% to 15% found just once. Graves' hyperthyroidism was deemed stable absent ophthalmopathy progression within 18 months. Exclusions: uncontrolled infection, other autoimmune disease, pregnancy, lactation. The PBMCs had their origin in 10 ml of fresh peripheral blood. This clonotype was seen at least ten times. Sequences were obtained from blood. The clonotype originates from a woman between 18 and 29 years old with Graves' hyperthyroidism.

The CDR3 DNA reads as TGTGCCAGCAGCTGGGTTTCCTACGAGCAGTACTTC. It specifies CASSWVSYEQYF. The genes are TRBV7-9 and TRBJ2-7; no clear D gene. Trimming shortened V by 4 bases and J by 1 base, and 5 bases separated the two germline ends. There are 12 residues in the CDR3. Germline CDR1 SEHNR, CDR2 FQNEAQ (reference sequence).